This record looks at one TCR beta chain sequence and its context. Its cognate antigen has yet to be identified. Base quality data are lacking; no much larger clone is found one base away. This record comes from a study of blood T cell repertoires in COVID-19 (TCRdb year 2020). Looking at the study overall: The collaborator samples originated in the United States, Italy and Spain and spanned the acute and convalescent phases of COVID-19. Where available, HLA class I and class II types were obtained from metadata supplied by the sample provider rather than from assay-based typing. Samples came from the ongoing ImmuneRACE study (first 160 participants) plus 1,254 subjects from 6 global collaborators. The sample metadata nearly always contained a de-identified subject ID, COVID-19 status, age in years and sex. The repertoires were released in a freely available public database intended as a resource for research on the immune response to SARS-CoV-2. The material from the prospective study consisted of cDNA or gDNA derived from T cells, B-cell-depleted T cells, or PBMCs. Deeply sampled blood TCRbeta repertoires from subjects exposed to, actively infected with, or recovered from COVID-19 were included in the dataset.

Trimming takes 5 bases from V and 0 bases from J, and the germline ends sit 8 bases apart. CDR1 and CDR2 are drawn from the germline V gene (reference sequence): SGHNT, YYREEE. The CDR3, cysteine through phenylalanine, is 14 amino acids long. Kept here is only the CDR3 DNA, which spans 42 bases and is read in frame from base 1. Each collaborating institution followed its own protocols to collect whole blood in K2EDTA tubes. For TCRbeta analysis, collaborator samples were shipped as frozen whole blood, as isolated PBMCs, or as DNA extracted from either sample type. The immunoSEQ Assay, a bias-controlled multiplex PCR, was used to amplify TCRbeta CDR3 regions from genomic DNA. In the authors' own workflow: The number of nucleated cells in each sample was estimated from the amplification of reference gene primers within the assay. To quantify the absolute abundance of each unique TCRbeta CDR3 rearrangement, sequence reads were collapsed and filtered. For each sample, productive Simpson clonality was calculated as the square root of Simpson's diversity index across productive rearrangements. TCRdb obtained this table from immuneACCESS and retained in-frame rearrangements with V and J assigned. These tables miss some clones; where compared with another copy, unresolved V genes account for less than half of the shortfall, and the remainder is unexplained. The V and J calls and clone size were taken over from that table, and D and trimming were inferred from the DNA. The sample profile shows about 68,000 clones; roughly nine tenths of them were found once. Clones ranked in the top ten supply 7.5% to 9% of the sample.

Paper-wide results and their limitations: Clinical and demographic metadata were provided uncurated, with the amount varying by source and participant.

The sequencing sample was made of peripheral blood. This clonotype originated in a man aged 50-60 years with active COVID-19. This receptor chain uses TRBV5-4 and TRBJ2-2, with the D gene call left open. In nucleotides, the sequence is TGTGCCAGCAGGGGTAGCCCGAACACCGGGGAGCTGTTTTTT. Translated, this gives CASRGSPNTGELFF. Supplemented by the reference TRBV5-4 and TRBJ2-2 proteins around the CDR3, the complete variable domain is ETGVTQSPTHLIKTRGQQVTLRCSSQSGHNTVSWYQQALGQGPQFIFQYYREEENGRGNFPPRFSGLQFPNYSSELNVNALELDDSALYLCASRGSPNTGELFFGEGSRLTVL.